Listed below are T cell receptor beta chains from one sample, sequenced in a study of technical replicates of blood from several donors. Using immunoSEQ multiplex PCR, the repertoire was profiled, and TCRdb retains in-frame clones only, with some absent. In the table there are about 88,000 clones, 94% of which are singletons. Sequencing used T cells isolated from PBMCs. These TCRs come from a human donor in good health. Both conserved end residues are part of each CDR3. The D gene is left open where the match is weak. For some rows the clone size is stated as once, few or many, or as a class when expanded; others skip it.

V gene,clone size,D gene,J gene,CDR3 protein,CDR3 DNA
TRBV5-6,-,TRBD1,TRBJ2-5,CASSFRQGAQTQYF,TGTGCCAGCAGCTTCCGGCAGGGGGCACAGACCCAGTACTTC
TRBV5-4,-,TRBD2,TRBJ2-3,CASSLRLAGGRTDTQYF,TGTGCCAGCAGCTTGCGACTAGCGGGGGGCCGCACAGATACGCAGTATTTT
TRBV9,-,-,TRBJ2-1,CASSVGLHRDEQFF,TGTGCCAGCAGCGTAGGACTCCATCGGGATGAGCAGTTCTTC
TRBV27,-,-,TRBJ2-1,CALGRAGVDREQFF,TGTGCCTTGGGGCGGGCAGGGGTGGATAGGGAGCAGTTCTTC
TRBV5-1,-,-,TRBJ1-1,CASSLGGGGAMNTEAFF,TGCGCCAGCAGCTTGGGTGGTGGGGGGGCAATGAACACTGAAGCTTTCTTT
TRBV7-9,-,TRBD1,TRBJ2-7,CASSLARGQGLYEQYF,TGTGCCAGCAGCTTAGCGCGGGGACAGGGGCTCTACGAGCAGTACTTC
TRBV5-4,-,-,TRBJ1-1,CASSSTSWSGWAEAFF,TGTGCCAGCAGCTCCACGTCGTGGAGTGGGTGGGCTGAAGCTTTCTTT
TRBV11-2,-,-,TRBJ2-1,CASSLWDTSYNEQFF,TGTGCCAGCAGTCTTTGGGACACCTCCTACAATGAGCAGTTCTTC
TRBV5-1,-,TRBD1,TRBJ2-7,CASSYRDRGRDEQYF,TGCGCCAGCAGCTACCGGGACAGGGGAAGGGACGAGCAGTACTTC
TRBV29-1,-,-,TRBJ2-2,CSVEGSTGELFF,TGCAGCGTTGAGGGCAGCACCGGGGAGCTGTTTTTT
TRBV4-1,-,TRBD1,TRBJ2-7,CASSQGLFPNPQGARWAEQYF,TGCGCCAGCAGCCAAGGATTGTTCCCAAATCCTCAGGGGGCTAGGTGGGCCGAGCAGTACTTC
TRBV19,-,TRBD1,TRBJ1-2,CASNTGVGYGYTF,TGTGCCAGTAATACAGGGGTGGGGTATGGCTACACCTTC
TRBV5-4,-,-,TRBJ1-1,CASSLIDMNTEAFF,TGTGCCAGCAGCTTAATTGACATGAACACTGAAGCTTTCTTT
TRBV28,-,-,TRBJ2-7,CASSTAPVYEQYF,TGTGCCAGCAGTACCGCGCCTGTTTACGAGCAGTACTTC
TRBV14,-,TRBD2,TRBJ2-5,CASSQEGLGYQETQYF,TGTGCCAGCAGCCAAGAGGGACTAGGGTACCAAGAGACCCAGTACTTC
TRBV28,-,-,TRBJ1-2,CASSFRLQAYGYTF,TGTGCCAGCAGTTTTAGATTGCAGGCCTATGGCTACACCTTC
TRBV4-2,-,TRBD2,TRBJ2-5,CASSRTSGGAETQYF,TGTGCCAGCAGCCGGACTAGCGGGGGGGCAGAGACCCAGTACTTC
TRBV28,-,TRBD1,TRBJ2-6,CASSPPPGQGASGANVLTF,TGTGCCAGCAGTCCCCCACCGGGACAGGGGGCTTCTGGGGCCAACGTCCTGACTTTC
TRBV28,-,TRBD1,TRBJ1-3,CASSSSGQGSHSGNTIYF,TGTGCCAGCAGTTCTTCAGGACAGGGATCCCACTCTGGAAACACCATATATTTT
TRBV11-3,-,TRBD2,TRBJ2-2,CASSLGLAGGSYTGELFF,TGTGCCAGCAGCTTAGGACTAGCGGGAGGATCTTACACCGGGGAGCTGTTTTTT
TRBV19,-,TRBD1,TRBJ2-7,CASSTTGGSNEQYF,TGTGCCAGTAGTACTACAGGGGGCTCTAACGAGCAGTACTTC
TRBV6-1,-,TRBD2,TRBJ2-3,CASRDPSGSQYF,TGTGCCAGCAGGGACCCTAGCGGGTCGCAGTATTTT
TRBV5-1,once,TRBD1,TRBJ1-2,CASRLRPGQGTYGYTF,TGCGCCAGCAGACTCCGTCCGGGACAGGGGACATATGGCTACACCTTC
TRBV7-9,-,-,TRBJ2-1,CASSSTSGSSYNEQFF,TGTGCCAGCAGCTCGACATCCGGGAGCTCCTACAATGAGCAGTTCTTC
TRBV4-1,-,TRBD1,TRBJ2-7,CASSYRDSRNEQYF,TGCGCCAGCAGCTACCGGGACAGTCGGAACGAGCAGTACTTC
TRBV5-1,-,TRBD2,TRBJ2-1,CASSGGTSGRTHNEQFF,TGCGCCAGCAGCGGAGGGACTAGCGGGAGGACCCACAATGAGCAGTTCTTC
TRBV27,-,TRBD2,TRBJ2-1,CASSPQPRLAGGEEQFF,TGTGCCAGCAGTCCTCAACCCCGACTAGCGGGAGGGGAGGAGCAGTTCTTC
TRBV5-1,-,-,TRBJ1-1,CASSPGGGEETEAFF,TGCGCCAGCAGCCCGGGGGGAGGGGAGGAAACTGAAGCTTTCTTT
TRBV13,-,TRBD2,TRBJ2-1,CASSSSSGGSYNEQFF,TGTGCCAGCAGCTCCAGTAGCGGGGGCTCCTACAATGAGCAGTTCTTC
TRBV6-1,-,TRBD1,TRBJ2-7,CAIQGAVGEQYF,TGTGCCATCCAGGGGGCGGTAGGCGAGCAGTACTTC
TRBV6-1,-,TRBD2,TRBJ2-1,CASSESPRTSGKSYNEQFF,TGTGCCAGCAGTGAAAGCCCCCGGACTAGCGGGAAGTCCTACAATGAGCAGTTCTTC
TRBV9,few,-,TRBJ1-5,CASSVGESNQPQHF,TGTGCCAGCAGCGTAGGGGAGAGCAATCAGCCCCAGCATTTT
TRBV30,-,-,TRBJ2-7,CAWSARINTLLRVGQYF,TGTGCCTGGAGTGCCCGCATAAACACGCTATTGCGGGTTGGGCAGTACTTC
TRBV19,-,TRBD2,TRBJ2-1,CASSIGTSGSYEQFF,TGTGCCAGTAGTATCGGGACTAGCGGGAGCTATGAGCAGTTCTTC
TRBV19,few,-,TRBJ2-4,CATAGAKNIQYF,TGTGCCACCGCAGGGGCCAAAAACATTCAGTACTTC
TRBV6-5,-,-,TRBJ2-5,CASSDRTSFGETQYF,TGTGCCAGCAGCGACCGAACTAGCTTCGGTGAGACCCAGTACTTC
TRBV7-3,-,-,TRBJ2-6,CASSPGRYSGANVLTF,TGTGCCAGCAGCCCAGGCCGGTACTCTGGGGCCAACGTCCTGACTTTC
TRBV28,-,-,TRBJ2-7,CASSFQGLGYEQYF,TGTGCCAGCAGTTTCCAGGGGCTTGGTTACGAGCAGTACTTC
TRBV4-1,few,TRBD1,TRBJ1-1,CASSSRTGEDTEAFF,TGCGCCAGCAGCTCCCGGACAGGAGAGGACACTGAAGCTTTCTTT
TRBV11-2,once,TRBD2,TRBJ2-1,CASSLDTVVAGLRPKEQFF,TGTGCCAGCAGCTTAGATACGGTAGTAGCGGGCCTCCGGCCAAAAGAGCAGTTCTTC
TRBV7-6,-,TRBD2,TRBJ2-3,CASSSLGTSGGYTQYF,TGTGCCAGCAGCTCCCTAGGGACTAGCGGGGGATATACGCAGTATTTT
TRBV9,-,-,TRBJ1-5,CASSPRGSLNQPQHF,TGTGCCAGCAGCCCCCGGGGATCTCTCAATCAGCCCCAGCATTTT
TRBV6-4,-,TRBD2,TRBJ2-7,CASSRHSGTTYEQYF,TGTGCCAGCAGCCGACATAGCGGGACAACCTACGAGCAGTACTTC
TRBV5-1,-,TRBD1,TRBJ2-5,CASSLDLKTGASGETQYF,TGCGCCAGCAGCTTGGACCTTAAGACAGGGGCCTCGGGAGAGACCCAGTACTTC
TRBV7-3,-,-,TRBJ2-1,CASSPSLRGLGSYNEQFF,TGTGCCAGCAGCCCAAGCCTTCGGGGATTGGGCTCCTACAATGAGCAGTTCTTC
TRBV23-1,once,-,TRBJ2-7,CASSPVGAGFYEQYF,TGCGCCAGCAGTCCAGTGGGGGCCGGATTCTACGAGCAGTACTTC
TRBV28,-,-,TRBJ2-5,CASSLPGSGAQETQYF,TGTGCCAGCAGTTTACCGGGTAGCGGAGCTCAAGAGACCCAGTACTTC
TRBV5-1,-,-,TRBJ2-1,CASSPTFNGVNNEQFF,TGCGCCAGCAGCCCTACGTTCAACGGTGTTAACAATGAGCAGTTCTTC
TRBV5-1,once,-,TRBJ2-6,CASSLAYRSGANVLTF,TGCGCCAGCAGCTTGGCGTACCGGTCTGGGGCCAACGTCCTGACTTTC
TRBV7-9,once,-,TRBJ2-5,CASSLRGNEETQYF,TGTGCCAGCAGCTTAAGGGGCAACGAAGAGACCCAGTACTTC
TRBV2,-,-,TRBJ2-6,CASKGGAGANVLTF,TGTGCCAGCAAGGGGGGGGCTGGGGCCAACGTCCTGACTTTC
TRBV5-4,-,-,TRBJ1-1,CASSLEVGVGTEAFF,TGTGCCAGCAGCTTGGAGGTAGGGGTAGGCACTGAAGCTTTCTTT
TRBV4-1,-,TRBD1,TRBJ1-1,CASSFRQGLNTEAFF,TGCGCCAGCAGCTTCCGACAGGGACTGAACACTGAAGCTTTCTTT